This TCR beta chain was identified in a study of cytomegalovirus exposure and HLA in healthy donors. PCR was performed using 60 Vbeta and 13 Jbeta primers. Profiled with immunoSEQ multiplex PCR; TCRdb holds only in-frame clones, not every one. This table has around 120,000 clones, around a tenth appearing once. The junction had 8 bases not matched to a gene; V was cut back by 6 bases and J by 0 bases. The CDR3 is made up of 17 amino acids. Germline V gene lookup returns CDR1 SGHVS and CDR2 FNYEAQ. Study-wide points: In an earlier analysis, most TCR beta V segments were productive about 87% or about 30% of the time. Researchers counted 150 to 200 TCR beta chains as cytomegalovirus-associated. Clonal expansion, a later analysis showed, was greater in HLA-associated TCR beta chains than in equally common others.

This clone turned up a few times. Its antigen is as yet unknown. The clonotype comes from a man younger than 40 in good health and CMV-seronegative. Sequencing was performed on PBMCs. The genes are TRBV7-6 and TRBJ2-6; 7 bases align to TRBD1. The CDR3 DNA sequence: TGTGCCAGCAGGATAGGGGGCCTAAGCTCTGGGGCCAACGTCCTGACTTTC. This encodes CASRIGGLSSGANVLTF.